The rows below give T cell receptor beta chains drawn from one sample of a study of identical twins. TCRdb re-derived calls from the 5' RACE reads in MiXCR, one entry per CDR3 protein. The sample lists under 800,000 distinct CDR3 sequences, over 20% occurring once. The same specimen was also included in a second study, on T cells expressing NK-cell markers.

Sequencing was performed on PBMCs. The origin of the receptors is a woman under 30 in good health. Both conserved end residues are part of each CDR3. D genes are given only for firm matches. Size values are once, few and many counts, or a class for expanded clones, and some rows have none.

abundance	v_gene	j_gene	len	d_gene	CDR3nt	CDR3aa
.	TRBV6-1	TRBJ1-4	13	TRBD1	TGTGCCAGCAGGAGGGGGCCTAATGAAAAACTGTTTTTT	CASRRGPNEKLFF
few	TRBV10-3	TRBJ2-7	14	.	TGTGCCATCAGTGGGGCTCGAACTCCCTACGAGCAGTACTTC	CAISGARTPYEQYF
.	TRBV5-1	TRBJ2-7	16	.	TGCGCCAGCAGCTTGAGGTCGGCAGGGTCCTCCTACGAGCAGTACTTC	CASSLRSAGSSYEQYF
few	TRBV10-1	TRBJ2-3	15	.	TGCGCCAGCAATCAGGGGACTACTAGCACAGATACGCAGTATTTT	CASNQGTTSTDTQYF
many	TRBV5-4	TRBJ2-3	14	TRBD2	TGTGCCAGCAGCGGTAGCGGGACCTCAGATACGCAGTATTTT	CASSGSGTSDTQYF
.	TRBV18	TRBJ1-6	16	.	TGTGCCAGCTCTCAAGTGGAGGGGGGCGTCGGATCACCCCTCCACTTT	CASSQVEGGVGSPLHF
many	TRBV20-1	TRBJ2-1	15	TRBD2	TGCAGTGCTAGAACGCCTGGACTAGCGGGAGGGGAGCAGTTCTTC	CSARTPGLAGGEQFF
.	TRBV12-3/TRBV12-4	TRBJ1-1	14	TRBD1	TGTGCCAGCAGAGAGGACAGGCAGAACACTGAAGCTTTCTTT	CASREDRQNTEAFF
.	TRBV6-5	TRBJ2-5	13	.	TGTGCCAGCAAACTCTGGCGGGAAGAGACCCAGTACTTC	CASKLWREETQYF
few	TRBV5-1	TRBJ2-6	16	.	TGCGCCAGCAGCGTCCGTATCGGCTCTGGGGCCAACGTCCTGACTTTC	CASSVRIGSGANVLTF
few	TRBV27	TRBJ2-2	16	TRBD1	TGTGCCAGCAGTTCGCTTCGGACAGGGGGCCCCGGGGAGCTGTTTTTT	CASSSLRTGGPGELFF
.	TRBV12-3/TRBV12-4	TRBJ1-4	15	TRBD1	TGTGCCAGCAGCGGACAGGCAACAACTAATGAAAAACTGTTTTTT	CASSGQATTNEKLFF
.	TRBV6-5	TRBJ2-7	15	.	TGTGCCAGCAGTTACACTGCTAGATTGTCCCACGAGCAGTACTTC	CASSYTARLSHEQYF
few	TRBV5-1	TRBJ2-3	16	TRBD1	TGCGCCAGCAGCTACAGGACAGGGGCTTTCACAGATACGCAGTATTTT	CASSYRTGAFTDTQYF
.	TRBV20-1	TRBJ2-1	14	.	TGCAGTGCTAGCGAGCTACCCGATTACAATGAGCAGTTCTTC	CSASELPDYNEQFF
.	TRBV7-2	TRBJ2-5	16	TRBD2	TGTGCCAGCAGCTTACTGGCTAGCGGGATCTTTGAGACCCAGTACTTC	CASSLLASGIFETQYF
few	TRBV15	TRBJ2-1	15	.	TGTGCCACCAGCAGAGGACAGGGAGGAGTGAATGAGCAGTTCTTC	CATSRGQGGVNEQFF
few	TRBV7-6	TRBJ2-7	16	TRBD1	TGTGCCAGCAGCTTAGAAGCCGGGACAGGGGTCTACGAGCAGTACTTC	CASSLEAGTGVYEQYF
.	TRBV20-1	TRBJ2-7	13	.	TGCAGTGCTACGTATACAGGGACCTACGAGCAGTACTTC	CSATYTGTYEQYF
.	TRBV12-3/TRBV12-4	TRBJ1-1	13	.	TGTGCCAGCAGGCTGACAGTTATAACTGAAGCTTTCTTT	CASRLTVITEAFF
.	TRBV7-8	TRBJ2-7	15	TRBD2	TGTGCCAGCAGCTTTGGGGGGAGCGGGGCCTACGAGCAGTACTTC	CASSFGGSGAYEQYF
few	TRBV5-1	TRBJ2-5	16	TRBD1	TGCGCCAGCAGCGGCGCTCGACAGGGAATGGCAGAGACCCAGTACTTC	CASSGARQGMAETQYF
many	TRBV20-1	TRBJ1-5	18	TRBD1	TGCAGTGCCGCCCTACCGGGACAGGGGTGGGGGCTGGGTCAGCCCCAGCATTTT	CSAALPGQGWGLGQPQHF
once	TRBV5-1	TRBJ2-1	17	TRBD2	TGCGCCAGCAGCTTTGGGGGGCTAGCGGGGGTTACCATGGAGCAGTTCTTC	CASSFGGLAGVTMEQFF
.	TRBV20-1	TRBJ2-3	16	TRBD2	TGCAGTGCTAGTTGGGTACTAGCGGGGGTCATAGATACGCAGTATTTT	CSASWVLAGVIDTQYF
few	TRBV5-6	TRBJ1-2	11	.	TGTGCCAGCAGCCGTGCGTGGGGCTACACCTTC	CASSRAWGYTF
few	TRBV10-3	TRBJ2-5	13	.	TGTGCCATCAGTGCGGCGTGGGTGGAGACCCAGTACTTC	CAISAAWVETQYF
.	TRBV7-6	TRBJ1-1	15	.	TGTGCCAGCAGCTTAGGTATCTCCAGATCAGTTGAAGCTTTCTTT	CASSLGISRSVEAFF
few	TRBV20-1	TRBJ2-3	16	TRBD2	TGCAGTGCTAGGGGGCCCGGGACTACTAGCACAGATACGCAGTATTTT	CSARGPGTTSTDTQYF
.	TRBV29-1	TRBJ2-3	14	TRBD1	TGCAGCGTTGCAGGGGACAGGGCAAAGGATACGCAGTATTTT	CSVAGDRAKDTQYF
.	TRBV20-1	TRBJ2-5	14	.	TGCAGTGCTAGAGACTTTCGGGGGAAAGAGACCCAGTACTTC	CSARDFRGKETQYF
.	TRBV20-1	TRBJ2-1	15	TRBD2	TGCAGTGCACCCGAAACTAGCGGGAGCTACAATGAGCAGTTCTTC	CSAPETSGSYNEQFF
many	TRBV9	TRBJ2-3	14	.	TGTGCCAGCAGCGTTATGGGGAGCACAGATACGCAGTATTTT	CASSVMGSTDTQYF
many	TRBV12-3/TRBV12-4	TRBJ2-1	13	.	TGTGCCAGCAGTTTGAAACAGCACAATGAGCAGTTCTTC	CASSLKQHNEQFF
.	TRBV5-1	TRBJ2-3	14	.	TGCGCCAGCAGCTCTACTTCGAGCCCAGATACGCAGTATTTT	CASSSTSSPDTQYF
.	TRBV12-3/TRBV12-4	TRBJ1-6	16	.	TGTGCCAGCAGTTTCCGGTCCCCGGGGGTAAATTCACCCCTCCACTTT	CASSFRSPGVNSPLHF
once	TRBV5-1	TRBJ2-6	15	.	TGCGCCAGCAGCGATACGCATTCTGGGGCCAACGTCCTGACTTTC	CASSDTHSGANVLTF
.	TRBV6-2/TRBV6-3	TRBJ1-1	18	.	TGTGCCAGCAGTTCCCCCCCCAGGGCTCGGGGAATGAACACTGAAGCTTTCTTT	CASSSPPRARGMNTEAFF
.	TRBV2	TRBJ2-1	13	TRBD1	TGTGCCAGCAGCACGGACAGGTTAAATGAGCAGTTCTTC	CASSTDRLNEQFF
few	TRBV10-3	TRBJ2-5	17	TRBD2	TGTGCCATCAGTGAGTGGGCTAGCGGGGGCTACCAAGAGACCCAGTACTTC	CAISEWASGGYQETQYF
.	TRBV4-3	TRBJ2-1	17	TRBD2	TGCGCCAGCAGCCAAGAGGCGAGGTCTAGCGGATTTAATGAGCAGTTCTTC	CASSQEARSSGFNEQFF
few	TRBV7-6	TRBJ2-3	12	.	TGTGCCAGCAGCTCTGGCGACAATACGCAGTATTTT	CASSSGDNTQYF
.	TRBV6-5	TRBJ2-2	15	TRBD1	TGTGCCAGCAGTTACGACAGGGCCCACACCGGGGAGCTGTTTTTT	CASSYDRAHTGELFF
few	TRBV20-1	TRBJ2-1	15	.	TGCAGTGCTTCGTCGGTATCGGAAGCCTACAATGAGCAGTTCTTC	CSASSVSEAYNEQFF
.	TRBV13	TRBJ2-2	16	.	TGTGCCAGCAGCCGCCGGGACGGCCCTTTTGGCGGGGAGCTGTTTTTT	CASSRRDGPFGGELFF
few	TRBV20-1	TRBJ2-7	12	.	TGCAGTGCTGGCTACAGGGACCACGAGCAGTACTTC	CSAGYRDHEQYF